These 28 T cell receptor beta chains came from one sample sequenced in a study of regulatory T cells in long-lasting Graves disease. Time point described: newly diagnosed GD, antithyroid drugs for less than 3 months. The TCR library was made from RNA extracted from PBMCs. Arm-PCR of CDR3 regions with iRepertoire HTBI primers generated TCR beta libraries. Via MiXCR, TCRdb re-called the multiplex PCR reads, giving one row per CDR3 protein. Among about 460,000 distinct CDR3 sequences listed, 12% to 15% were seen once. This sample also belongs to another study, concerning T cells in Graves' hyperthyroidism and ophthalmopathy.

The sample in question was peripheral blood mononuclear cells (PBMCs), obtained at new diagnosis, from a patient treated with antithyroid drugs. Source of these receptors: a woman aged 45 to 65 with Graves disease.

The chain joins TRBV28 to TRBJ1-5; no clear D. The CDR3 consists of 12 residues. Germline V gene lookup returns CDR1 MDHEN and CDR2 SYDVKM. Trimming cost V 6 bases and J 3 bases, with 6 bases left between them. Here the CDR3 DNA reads TGTGCCAGCAGCGTCCCCAATCAGCCCCAGCATTTT. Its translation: CASSVPNQPQHF.

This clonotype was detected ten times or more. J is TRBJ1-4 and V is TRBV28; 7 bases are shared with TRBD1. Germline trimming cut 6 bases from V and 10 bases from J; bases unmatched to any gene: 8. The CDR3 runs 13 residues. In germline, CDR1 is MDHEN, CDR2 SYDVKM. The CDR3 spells CASRTGFTVKLFF. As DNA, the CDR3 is TGTGCCAGCAGGACAGGGTTCACTGTAAAACTGTTTTTT.

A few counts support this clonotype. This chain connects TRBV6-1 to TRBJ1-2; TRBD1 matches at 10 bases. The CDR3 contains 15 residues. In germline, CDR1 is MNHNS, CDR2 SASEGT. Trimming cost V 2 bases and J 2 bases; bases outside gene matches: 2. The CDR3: CASSEPGQGNYGYTF. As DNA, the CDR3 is TGTGCCAGCAGTGAACCGGGACAGGGGAACTATGGCTACACCTTC.

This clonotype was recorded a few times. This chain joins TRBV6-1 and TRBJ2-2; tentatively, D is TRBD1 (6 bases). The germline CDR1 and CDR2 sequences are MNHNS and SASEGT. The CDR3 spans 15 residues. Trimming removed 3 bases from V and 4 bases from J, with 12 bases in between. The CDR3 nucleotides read TGTGCCAGCAGTGATACAGGGCGTGGCACCGGGGAGCTGTTTTTT. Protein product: CASSDTGRGTGELFF.

In nucleotides, the CDR3 is TGTGCCAGCAGTGAAGCGGGGTCAAGGTACGAGCAGTTCTTC. Residues: CASSEAGSRYEQFF. The V call is TRBV2, the J call TRBJ2-1, with D unresolved. The CDR3 extends over 14 amino acids. V lost 0 bases to trimming and J lost 10 bases, with 13 bases between them. Germline V gene sequence: CDR1 SNHLY, CDR2 FYNNEI. The complete variable domain, with remaining parts taken from reference TRBV2 and TRBJ2-1, reads EPEVTQTPSHQVTQMGQEVILRCVPISNHLYFYWYRQILGQKVEFLVSFYNNEISEKSEIFDDQFSVERPDGSNFTLKIRSTKLEDSAMYFCASSEAGSRYEQFFGPGTRLTVL.

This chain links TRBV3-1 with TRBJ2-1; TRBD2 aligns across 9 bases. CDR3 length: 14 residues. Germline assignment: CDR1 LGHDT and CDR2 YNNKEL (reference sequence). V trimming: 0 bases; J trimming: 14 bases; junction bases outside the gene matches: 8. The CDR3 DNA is TGTGCCAGCAGCCAAGATATTGTAGCGGGAGCGAAGTTCTTC. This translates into CASSQDIVAGAKFF.

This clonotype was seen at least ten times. CDR3 in amino acids: CASSHPRTDGYTF. Here the CDR3 DNA reads TGTGCCAGCAGCCACCCCCGGACGGATGGCTACACCTTC. The chain couples TRBV3-1 to TRBJ1-2, with D uncertain. The V and J ends lost 3 bases and 6 bases respectively, with 11 bases between them. The CDR3 has 13 residues. CDR1 and CDR2 (germline): LGHDT, YNNKEL (reference sequence). The whole variable domain, filled in from reference TRBV3-1 and TRBJ1-2, reads DTAVSQTPKYLVTQMGNDKSIKCEQNLGHDTMYWYKQDSKKFLKIMFSYNNKELIINETVPNRFSPKSPDKAHLNLHINSLELGDSAVYFCASSHPRTDGYTFGSGTRLTVV.

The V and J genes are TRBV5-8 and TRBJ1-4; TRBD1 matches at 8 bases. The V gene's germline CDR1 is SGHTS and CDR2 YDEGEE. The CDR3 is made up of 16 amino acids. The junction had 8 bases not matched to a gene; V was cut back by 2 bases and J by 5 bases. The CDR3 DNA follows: TGTGCCAGCAGCTTTCCACGGACAGGGAGAAATGAAAAACTGTTTTTT. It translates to CASSFPRTGRNEKLFF. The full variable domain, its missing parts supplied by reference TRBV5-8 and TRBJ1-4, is EAGVTQSPTHLIKTRGQQATLRCSPISGHTSVYWYQQALGLGLQFLLWYDEGEERNRGNFPPRFSGRQFPNYSSELNVNALELEDSALYLCASSFPRTGRNEKLFFGSGTQLSVL.

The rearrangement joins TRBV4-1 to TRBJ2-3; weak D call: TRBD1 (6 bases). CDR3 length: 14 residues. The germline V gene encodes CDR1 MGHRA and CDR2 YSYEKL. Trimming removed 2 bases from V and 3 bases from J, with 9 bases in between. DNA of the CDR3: TGCGCCAGCAGCCAATTAACAGGGACAGATACGCAGTATTTT. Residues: CASSQLTGTDTQYF.

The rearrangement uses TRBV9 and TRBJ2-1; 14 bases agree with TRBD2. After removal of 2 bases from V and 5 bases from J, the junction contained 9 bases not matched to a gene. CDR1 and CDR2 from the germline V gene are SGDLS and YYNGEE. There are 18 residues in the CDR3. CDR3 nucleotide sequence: TGTGCCAGCAGCGTGGGAAAGACTAGCGGGAGGGCCCACAATGAGCAGTTCTTC. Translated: CASSVGKTSGRAHNEQFF.

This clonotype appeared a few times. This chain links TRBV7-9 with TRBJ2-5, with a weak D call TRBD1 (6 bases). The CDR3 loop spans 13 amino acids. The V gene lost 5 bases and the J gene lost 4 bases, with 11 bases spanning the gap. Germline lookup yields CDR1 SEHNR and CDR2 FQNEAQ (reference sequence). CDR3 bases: TGTGCCAGCAGCGCAACAGGGCCAGAGACCCAGTACTTC. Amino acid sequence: CASSATGPETQYF. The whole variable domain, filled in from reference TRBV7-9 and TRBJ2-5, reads DTGVSQNPRHKITKRGQNVTFRCDPISEHNRLYWYRQTLGQGPEFLTYFQNEAQLEKSRLLSDRFSAERPKGSFSTLEIQRTEQGDSAMYLCASSATGPETQYFGPGTRLLVL.

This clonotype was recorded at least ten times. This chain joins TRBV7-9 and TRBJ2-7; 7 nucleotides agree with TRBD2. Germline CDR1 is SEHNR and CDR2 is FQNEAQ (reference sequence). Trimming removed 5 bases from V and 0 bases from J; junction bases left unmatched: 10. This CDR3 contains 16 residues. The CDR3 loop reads CASSHPSSGHSYEQYF. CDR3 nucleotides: TGTGCCAGCAGCCACCCCTCTAGCGGACACTCCTACGAGCAGTACTTC.

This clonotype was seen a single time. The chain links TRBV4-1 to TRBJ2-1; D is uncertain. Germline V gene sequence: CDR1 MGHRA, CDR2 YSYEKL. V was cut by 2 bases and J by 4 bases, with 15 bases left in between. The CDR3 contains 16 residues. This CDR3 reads CASSQPQNDNYNEQFF. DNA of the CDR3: TGCGCCAGCAGCCAACCCCAAAATGATAATTACAATGAGCAGTTCTTC.

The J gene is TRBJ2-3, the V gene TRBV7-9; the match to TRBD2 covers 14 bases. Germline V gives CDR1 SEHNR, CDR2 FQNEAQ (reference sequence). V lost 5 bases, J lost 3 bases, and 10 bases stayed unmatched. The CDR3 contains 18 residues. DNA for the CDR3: TGTGCCAGCAGCCAACGACTAGCGGGAGGGCCGGGGACAGATACGCAGTATTTT. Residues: CASSQRLAGGPGTDTQYF.

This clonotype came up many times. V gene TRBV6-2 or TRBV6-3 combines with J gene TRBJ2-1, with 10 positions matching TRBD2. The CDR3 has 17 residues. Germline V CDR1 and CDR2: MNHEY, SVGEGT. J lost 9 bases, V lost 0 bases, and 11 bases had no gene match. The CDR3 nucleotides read TGTGCCAGCAGTTACTCGTCGGTCTTTGCTAGCGGGGGTGAGCAGTTCTTC. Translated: CASSYSSVFASGGEQFF.

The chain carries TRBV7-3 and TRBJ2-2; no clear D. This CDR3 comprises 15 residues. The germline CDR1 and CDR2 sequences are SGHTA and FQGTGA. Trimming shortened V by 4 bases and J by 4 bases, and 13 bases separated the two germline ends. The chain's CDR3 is CASSSTVEATGELFF. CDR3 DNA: TGTGCCAGCAGCTCTACGGTTGAGGCCACCGGGGAGCTGTTTTTT.

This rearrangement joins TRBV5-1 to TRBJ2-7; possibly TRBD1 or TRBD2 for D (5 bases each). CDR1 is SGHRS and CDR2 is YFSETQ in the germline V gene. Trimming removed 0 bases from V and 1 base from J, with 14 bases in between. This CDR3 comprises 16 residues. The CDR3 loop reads CASSLARDRLSYEQYF. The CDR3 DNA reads TGCGCCAGCAGCTTGGCCCGGGACCGCCTGTCCTACGAGCAGTACTTC. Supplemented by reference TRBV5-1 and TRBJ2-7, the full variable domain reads KAGVTQTPRYLIKTRGQQVTLSCSPISGHRSVSWYQQTPGQGLQFLFEYFSETQRNKGNFPGRFSGRQFSNSRSEMNVSTLELGDSALYLCASSLARDRLSYEQYFGPGTRLTVT.

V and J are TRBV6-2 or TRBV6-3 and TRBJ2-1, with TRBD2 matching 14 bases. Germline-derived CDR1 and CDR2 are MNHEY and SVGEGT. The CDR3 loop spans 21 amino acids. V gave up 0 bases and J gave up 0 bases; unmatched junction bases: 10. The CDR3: CASSYSLRGLAGGRSYNEQFF. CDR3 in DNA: TGTGCCAGCAGTTACTCGCTGCGAGGACTAGCGGGAGGACGCTCCTACAATGAGCAGTTCTTC.

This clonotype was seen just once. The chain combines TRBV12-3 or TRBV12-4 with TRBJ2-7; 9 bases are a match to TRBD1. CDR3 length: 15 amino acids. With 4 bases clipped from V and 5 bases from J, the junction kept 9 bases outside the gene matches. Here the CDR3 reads CASSSRDRVINEQYF. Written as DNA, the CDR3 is TGTGCCAGCAGTTCCCGGGACAGGGTTATCAACGAGCAGTACTTC.

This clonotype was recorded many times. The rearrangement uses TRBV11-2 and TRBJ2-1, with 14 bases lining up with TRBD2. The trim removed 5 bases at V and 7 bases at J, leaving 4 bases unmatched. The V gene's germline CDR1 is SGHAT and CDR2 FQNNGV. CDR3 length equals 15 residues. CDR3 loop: CASSQTSGRENEQFF. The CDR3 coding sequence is TGTGCCAGCAGCCAGACTAGCGGGAGGGAAAATGAGCAGTTCTTC.

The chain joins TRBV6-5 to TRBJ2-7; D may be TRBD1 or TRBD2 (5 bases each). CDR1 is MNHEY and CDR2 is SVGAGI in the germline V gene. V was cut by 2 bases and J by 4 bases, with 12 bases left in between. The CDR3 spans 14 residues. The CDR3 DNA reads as TGTGCCAGCAGTTACGGAATAGGGACGTACGAGCAGTACTTC. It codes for CASSYGIGTYEQYF.

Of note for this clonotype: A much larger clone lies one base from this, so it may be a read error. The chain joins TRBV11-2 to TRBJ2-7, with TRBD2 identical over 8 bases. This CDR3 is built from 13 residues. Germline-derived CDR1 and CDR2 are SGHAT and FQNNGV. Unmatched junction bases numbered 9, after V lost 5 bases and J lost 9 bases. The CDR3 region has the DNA TGTGCCAGCAGCCGAGCGGGAGCGGGTGGGCAGTACTTC. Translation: CASSRAGAGGQYF.

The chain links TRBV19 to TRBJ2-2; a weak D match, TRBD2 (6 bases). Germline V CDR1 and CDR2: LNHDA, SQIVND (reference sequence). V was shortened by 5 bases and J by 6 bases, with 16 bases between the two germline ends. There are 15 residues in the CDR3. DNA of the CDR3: TGTGCCAGTAGTCTTACTAGCTATAATTCCGGGGAGCTGTTTTTT. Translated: CASSLTSYNSGELFF. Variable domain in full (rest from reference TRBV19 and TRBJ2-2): DGGITQSPKYLFRKEGQNVTLSCEQNLNHDAMYWYRQDPGQGLRLIYYSQIVNDFQKGDIAEGYSVSREKKESFPLTVTSAQKNPTAFYLCASSLTSYNSGELFFGEGSRLTVL.

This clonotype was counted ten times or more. The CDR3, as DNA: TGCAGTGCTCCCAGGGAGAGTGGTGGCTACACCTTC. Amino acid sequence: CSAPRESGGYTF. The chain combines TRBV20-1 with TRBJ1-2; D is perhaps TRBD1 (5 bases). The germline V and J ends were trimmed by 5 bases and 7 bases, with 14 bases remaining between them. Germline assignment: CDR1 DFQATT and CDR2 SNEGSKA (reference sequence). The CDR3 is made up of 12 amino acids.

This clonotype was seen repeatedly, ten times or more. Here the CDR3 DNA reads TGCGCCAGCTCCGCTGGGCCCGGCTTGAACACTGAAGCTTTCTTT. Its protein is CASSAGPGLNTEAFF. The chain combines TRBV5-1 with TRBJ1-1, with D unresolved. Germline V lookup: CDR1 SGHRS, CDR2 YFSETQ. V was pared by 7 bases and J by 0 bases, with 16 bases between. This CDR3 spans 15 amino acids.

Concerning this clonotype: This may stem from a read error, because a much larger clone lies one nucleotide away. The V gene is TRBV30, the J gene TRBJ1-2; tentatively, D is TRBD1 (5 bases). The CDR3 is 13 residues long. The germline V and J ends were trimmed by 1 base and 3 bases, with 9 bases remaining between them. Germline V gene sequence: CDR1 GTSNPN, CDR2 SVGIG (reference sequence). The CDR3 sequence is CAWSGGAYYGYTF. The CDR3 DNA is TGTGCCTGGAGTGGGGGCGCATACTATGGCTACACCTTC. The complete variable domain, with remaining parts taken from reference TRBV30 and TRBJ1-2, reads SQTIHQWPATLVQPVGSPLSLECTVEGTSNPNLYWYRQAAGRGLQLLFYSVGIGQISSEVPQNLSASRPQDRQFILSSKKLLLSDSGFYLCAWSGGAYYGYTFGSGTRLTVV.

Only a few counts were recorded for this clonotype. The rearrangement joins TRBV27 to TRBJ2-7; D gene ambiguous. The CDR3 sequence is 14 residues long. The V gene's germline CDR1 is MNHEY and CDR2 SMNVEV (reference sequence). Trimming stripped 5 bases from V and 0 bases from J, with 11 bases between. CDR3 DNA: TGTGCCAGCAGTATATATGCGAGCTCCTACGAGCAGTACTTC. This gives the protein CASSIYASSYEQYF.

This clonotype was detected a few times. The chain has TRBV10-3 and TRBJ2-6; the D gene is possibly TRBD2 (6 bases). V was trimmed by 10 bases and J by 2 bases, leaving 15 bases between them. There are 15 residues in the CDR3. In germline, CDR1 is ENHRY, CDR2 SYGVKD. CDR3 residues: CATYPGGTGANVLTF. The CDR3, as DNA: TGTGCCACTTACCCCGGGGGAACTGGGGCCAACGTCCTGACTTTC.